A single sample gave rise to the 14 T cell receptor beta chains below, sequenced in a study of shared clonotypes between healthy human individuals. Here immunoSEQ multiplex PCR was the method, and the copy in TCRdb shows in-frame clones only, minus some. In the table there are more than 2 million clones, 90% to 95% of which are singletons. Specimen: naive CD4+ T cells sorted from blood. Subset in this sample: CD45RA+ positively selected. Receptors originate from a man aged 18 to 35 in good health.

V gene TRBV9 combines with J gene TRBJ1-2, with 10 bases aligning to TRBD1. With 3 bases clipped from V and 4 bases from J, the junction kept 6 bases outside the gene matches. CDR3 size: 15 residues. Germline values: CDR1 SGDLS, CDR2 YYNGEE. The CDR3 DNA reads as TGTGCCAGCAGCGCGGACGGGACAGGGGCCTATGGCTACACCTTC. This gives the protein CASSADGTGAYGYTF.

In this sample, this clone turned up once. Distinct nucleotide sequences in the sample also encode this CDR3. The rearrangement joins TRBV18 to TRBJ1-5, with D hard to call. V lost 3 bases and J lost 4, with 7 bases in between. The CDR3 length is 13 residues. CDR1 and CDR2 from the germline V gene are KGHSH and LQKENI. CDR3 sequence reads: CASSPSSNQPQHF. DNA for the CDR3: TGTGCCAGCTCACCGTCCAGTAATCAGCCCCAGCATTTT. Complete variable domain (other parts from reference TRBV18 and TRBJ1-5): NAGVMQNPRHLVRRRGQEARLRCSPMKGHSHVYWYRQLPEEGLKFMVYLQKENIIDESGMPKERFSAEFPKEGPSILRIQQVVRGDSAAYFCASSPSSNQPQHFGDGTRLSIL.

The chain is built from TRBV5-1 and TRBJ2-1; 11 bases line up with TRBD2. With 4 bases clipped from V and 7 bases from J, the junction kept 10 bases outside the gene matches. This CDR3 is built from 16 residues. Germline V lookup: CDR1 SGHRS, CDR2 YFSETQ. Written as DNA, the CDR3 is TGCGCCAGCAGCAAACTAGCGGGAGCAGGGGGGAATGAGCAGTTCTTC. This gives the protein CASSKLAGAGGNEQFF.

The chain uses TRBV5-1 and TRBJ1-4; D is undetermined. The V and J ends lost 4 bases and 2 bases respectively, with 6 bases between them. In germline, CDR1 is SGHRS, CDR2 YFSETQ. The CDR3 covers 13 residues. The CDR3 DNA sequence: TGCGCCAGCAGCGGCGGGACTAATGAAAAACTGTTTTTT. Its translation is CASSGGTNEKLFF.

V is TRBV6-5 and J is TRBJ1-6, with D perhaps TRBD1 (5 bases). V was cut by 7 bases and J by 4 bases, with 11 bases left in between. CDR3 length: 14 amino acids. In germline, CDR1 is MNHEY, CDR2 SVGAGI. Here the CDR3 DNA reads TGTGCCAGCAAACCTGAGGGGTATAATTCACCCCTCCACTTT. It codes for CASKPEGYNSPLHF.

DNA of the CDR3: TGTGCCAGCAGCGCACGGGCAACTAATGAAAAACTGTTTTTT. This translates into CASSARATNEKLFF. The genes are TRBV5-4 and TRBJ1-4; D remains unclear. In germline, CDR1 is SGHNT, CDR2 YYREEE (reference sequence). The CDR3 is 14 residues long. V lost 4 bases and J 0 bases, leaving 7 bases between the germline ends.

Comments on this clone: Other nucleotide sequences from this sample produce the same CDR3. CDR3 bases: TGTGCCAGCAGTTACTCAGCAGGAAATCAAGAGACCCAGTACTTC. It is translated as CASSYSAGNQETQYF. V gene TRBV6-5 combines with J gene TRBJ2-5; D ambiguous. This CDR3 contains 15 residues. Trimming shortened V by 0 bases and J by 2 bases, and 10 bases separated the two germline ends. CDR1 is MNHEY and CDR2 is SVGAGI in the germline V gene.

This chain connects TRBV28 to TRBJ2-2; possibly TRBD2 for D (6 bases). Between the trimmed V and J ends, which lost 2 bases and 7 bases, there was a span of 20 bases. The germline gives CDR1 MDHEN, CDR2 SYDVKM. The CDR3 extends over 17 amino acids. The CDR3 region is CASSLGAGQLRGGELFF. The CDR3 bases are TGTGCCAGCAGTTTAGGGGCGGGGCAGCTCCGCGGCGGGGAGCTGTTTTTT.

The chain links TRBV5-1 to TRBJ2-2, with D unresolved. CDR3 length: 12 residues. CDR1 and CDR2 (germline): SGHRS, YFSETQ. V dropped 4 bases and J dropped 8 bases, with 9 bases sitting between them. Here the CDR3 reads CASSPPEGELFF. The CDR3 DNA is TGCGCCAGCAGCCCGCCTGAGGGGGAGCTGTTTTTT.

The chain carries TRBV5-1 and TRBJ2-2, with TRBD1 as a possible D gene (6 bases). The CDR3 totals 17 residues. Germline V lookup: CDR1 SGHRS, CDR2 YFSETQ. V shed 3 bases and J shed 1 base, with 16 bases lying between them. The CDR3 here is CASSSRGVALNTGELFF. The CDR3, as DNA: TGCGCCAGCAGCTCCAGGGGAGTCGCCTTGAACACCGGGGAGCTGTTTTTT.

The chain couples TRBV20-1 to TRBJ1-2; no clear D gene. Trimming cost V 3 bases and J 5 bases, with 7 bases left between them. From germline, CDR1 is DFQATT and CDR2 SNEGSKA (reference sequence). This CDR3 comprises 11 residues. CDR3 residues: CSARNPYGYTF. CDR3 DNA: TGCAGTGCTAGGAATCCTTATGGCTACACCTTC.

The chain links TRBV10-3 to TRBJ2-7; weak D call: TRBD1 (7 bases). Trimming took 8 bases from V and 0 from J, leaving 11 bases between them. Germline V gene data show CDR1 as ENHRY and CDR2 as SYGVKD. The length of the CDR3 is 13 residues. Here the CDR3 reads CAIGGTDSYEQYF. The DNA of the CDR3 is TGTGCCATCGGCGGGACAGACTCCTACGAGCAGTACTTC.

This chain uses TRBV5-1 with TRBJ2-6; a weak D match, TRBD1 (5 bases). V was shortened by 0 bases and J by 0 bases, with 19 bases between the two germline ends. The germline V gene has CDR1 SGHRS and CDR2 YFSETQ. The CDR3 sequence is 20 residues long. CDR3 sequence: CASSLAIGTGDRSGANVLTF. The DNA of the CDR3 is TGCGCCAGCAGCTTGGCTATTGGAACAGGAGATCGCTCTGGGGCCAACGTCCTGACTTTC.

V usage is TRBV18 and J usage is TRBJ2-7; 10 bases match TRBD1. The CDR3 runs 16 residues. V was clipped by 2 bases and J by 2 bases; unmatched bases: 6. Germline V gene lookup returns CDR1 KGHSH and CDR2 LQKENI. CDR3 in amino acids: CASSPLRDRGPYEQYF. The DNA of the CDR3 is TGTGCCAGCTCACCATTAAGGGACAGGGGCCCCTACGAGCAGTACTTC. Based on the CDR3 plus reference TRBV18 and TRBJ2-7, the full variable domain is NAGVMQNPRHLVRRRGQEARLRCSPMKGHSHVYWYRQLPEEGLKFMVYLQKENIIDESGMPKERFSAEFPKEGPSILRIQQVVRGDSAAYFCASSPLRDRGPYEQYFGPGTRLTVT.